This T cell receptor beta chain was profiled in a study of shared clonotypes between healthy human individuals. The table came from immunoSEQ multiplex PCR; TCRdb's copy has only in-frame clones and leaves some out. The sample has some 500,000 clones, roughly three quarters seen once; the top ten hold more than 10%. The unsorted samples took 90 million or so PBMCs to get genomic DNA. The CDR3 contains 16 residues. V shed 6 bases and J 0 bases; nucleotides not matched to a gene: 8. Per germline, CDR1 MGHRA and CDR2 YSYEKL. J is TRBJ1-1 and V is TRBV4-1; 9 bases map to TRBD1. This clonotype was sampled from a woman in her 40s in good health. Some clones in this sample may be carry-over from other donors' samples. Sequencing used PBMCs. This CDR3 reads CASRQGQGILNTEAFF. DNA of the CDR3: TGCGCCAGCAGACAGGGACAGGGAATATTGAACACTGAAGCTTTCTTT.